These 32 T cell receptor beta chains share one sample of origin, sequenced in a study of T cell responses to AZD1222 COVID-19 vaccine. Profiled with immunoSEQ multiplex PCR; TCRdb holds only in-frame clones, not every one. Here the sample spans 75,000 to 100,000 clones, around nine tenths being singletons. The sequencing here drew on peripheral blood, taken on day 0 of AZD1222 vaccination. These receptors were collected from an adult in good health.

The chain carries TRBV2 and TRBJ1-5; D remains unclear. The CDR3 spans 12 residues. Germline lookup yields CDR1 SNHLY and CDR2 FYNNEI. V shed 6 bases and J shed 0 bases, with 3 bases lying between them. This chain's CDR3 is CASRDSNQPQHF. The CDR3 DNA reads TGTGCCAGCAGGGATAGCAATCAGCCCCAGCATTTT.

This clone came up a few times. V gene TRBV28 combines with J gene TRBJ1-5; D ambiguous. Trimming removed 2 bases from V and 0 bases from J, with 5 bases in between. This CDR3 contains 14 residues. Germline CDR1 is MDHEN and CDR2 is SYDVKM. CDR3 amino acids: CASSLVNSNQPQHF. The CDR3 DNA sequence: TGTGCCAGCAGTTTAGTCAATAGCAATCAGCCCCAGCATTTT.

The chain couples TRBV4-3 to TRBJ2-3; D is uncertain. Trimming removed 0 bases at V and 3 bases at J, with 10 bases between. The CDR3 length is 15 residues. Germline CDR1 LGHNA, CDR2 YSLEER. This chain's CDR3 is CASSQELGITDTQYF. The DNA for the CDR3 is TGCGCCAGCAGCCAAGAGCTTGGGATAACAGATACGCAGTATTTT.

This clone was seen only a few times. The chain carries TRBV5-4 and TRBJ1-1; 7 positions match TRBD1. The CDR3 is 17 residues long. Germline CDR1 reads SGHNT; CDR2 reads YYREEE (reference sequence). Trimming took 4 bases from V and 1 from J; bases not matched to a gene: 13. The CDR3 DNA reads TGTGCCAGCAGCACCGGACATACCTCAGGGGGGAACACTGAAGCTTTCTTT. Protein sequence: CASSTGHTSGGNTEAFF.

The chain links TRBV5-1 to TRBJ1-4; maybe TRBD1 (5 bases). There are 13 residues in the CDR3. Germline CDR1 and CDR2: SGHRS and YFSETQ. Trimming removed 5 bases from V and 3 bases from J, with 8 bases in between. The CDR3 loop is CASRQGANEKLFF. The DNA for the CDR3 is TGCGCCAGCAGGCAGGGTGCTAATGAAAAACTGTTTTTT.

This clone has a handful of counts. The J gene is TRBJ2-3, the V gene TRBV7-8; D is undetermined. The CDR3 is 12 residues long. From germline, CDR1 is SGHVS and CDR2 FQNEAQ. V gave up 3 bases and J gave up 2 bases, with 3 bases separating them. CDR3 nucleotides: TGTGCCAGCAGCTTGCACACAGATACGCAGTATTTT. Translating it yields CASSLHTDTQYF.

V usage is TRBV6-1 and J usage is TRBJ2-3; 11 nucleotides align to TRBD2. Germline V gene data show CDR1 as MNHNS and CDR2 as SASEGT. Trimming removed 0 bases from V and 2 bases from J; junction bases left unmatched: 1. This CDR3 has 16 amino acids. The CDR3 sequence is CASSEASGGATDTQYF. CDR3 DNA: TGTGCCAGCAGTGAAGCTAGCGGGGGGGCCACAGATACGCAGTATTTT.

The V gene is TRBV18, the J gene TRBJ2-1; no clear D gene. V gave up 6 bases and J gave up 5 bases, with 14 bases separating them. Germline CDR1 and CDR2: KGHSH and LQKENI. The CDR3 loop spans 14 amino acids. The CDR3 spells CASSWTLENNEQFF. CDR3 bases: TGTGCCAGCTCCTGGACGTTGGAAAACAATGAGCAGTTCTTC.

The V and J genes are TRBV9 and TRBJ1-1; 7 nucleotides agree with TRBD1. The germline CDR1 and CDR2 sequences are SGDLS and YYNGEE. Unmatched junction bases numbered 8, after V lost 6 bases and J lost 6 bases. CDR3 length equals 13 residues. In nucleotides, the CDR3 is TGTGCCAGCAAATCTACAGGGGATGCTGAAGCTTTCTTT. Translated, it gives CASKSTGDAEAFF.

This clone was recorded once. The chain uses TRBV7-6 and TRBJ2-3; no definite D call. The germline V gene has CDR1 SGHVS and CDR2 FNYEAQ. This CDR3 is built from 15 residues. V gave up 4 bases and J gave up 3 bases, with 14 bases separating them. The CDR3 spells CASSSRLKGTDTQYF. DNA of the CDR3: TGTGCCAGCAGCTCCCGCTTAAAGGGTACAGATACGCAGTATTTT.

The rearrangement joins TRBV3-1 (or the pseudogene TRBV3-2) to TRBJ2-3; D uncertain. Trimming took 0 bases from V and 8 from J, leaving 12 bases between them. CDR1 and CDR2 (germline): LGHDT, YNNKEL (reference sequence). The CDR3 is 14 amino acids. The CDR3 here is CASSQDLSPGTQYF. CDR3 DNA sequence: TGTGCCAGCAGCCAAGATTTAAGTCCCGGTACGCAGTATTTT.

The CDR3 region is CASSPGFTTGANVLTF. The CDR3 DNA sequence: TGTGCCAGCAGCCCCGGGTTCACCACTGGGGCCAACGTCCTGACTTTC. The chain combines TRBV7-2 with TRBJ2-6; unclear D gene. This CDR3 comprises 16 residues. Germline assignment: CDR1 SGHTA and CDR2 FQGNSA. V lost 5 bases to trimming and J lost 2 bases, with 13 bases between them.

The chain has TRBV3-1 (or the pseudogene TRBV3-2) and TRBJ2-2; the D is unclear. V was clipped by 5 bases and J by 6 bases, with 10 bases between them. The V gene's germline CDR1 is LGHDT and CDR2 YNNKEL (reference sequence). This CDR3 contains 13 residues. This CDR3 is CASSLDPAGELFF. The CDR3 nucleotides read TGTGCCAGCAGCTTAGATCCCGCCGGGGAGCTGTTTTTT.

J is TRBJ1-2 and V is TRBV29-1, with a weak D call TRBD1 (5 bases). The CDR3 extends over 14 amino acids. V lost 4 bases and J lost 8, with 20 bases in between. CDR1 and CDR2 from the germline V gene are SQVTM and ANQGSEA. This chain's CDR3 is CSVVGDRPEEGYTF. As DNA, the CDR3 is TGCAGCGTTGTGGGGGATAGGCCGGAGGAGGGCTACACCTTC. Combining the CDR3 with reference TRBV29-1 and TRBJ1-2 gives the whole variable domain SAVISQKPSRDICQRGTSLTIQCQVDSQVTMMFWYRQQPGQSLTLIATANQGSEATYESGFVIDKFPISRPNLTFSTLTVSNMSPEDSSIYLCSVVGDRPEEGYTFGSGTRLTVV.

V and J are TRBV5-8 and TRBJ2-7, with 7 bases aligning to TRBD2. V lost 4 bases and J lost 4; bases outside the gene matches: 14. Germline V lookup: CDR1 SGHTS, CDR2 YDEGEE. This CDR3 contains 16 residues. As DNA, the CDR3 is TGTGCCAGCAGCCGCTTCGGAGGCGGGAGCGGGTACGAGCAGTACTTC. Its protein is CASSRFGGGSGYEQYF.

The chain employs TRBV29-1 and TRBJ1-1; 11 nucleotides agree with TRBD1. CDR3 length: 14 residues. Trimming took 8 bases from V and 1 from J; bases not matched to a gene: 6. Germline values: CDR1 SQVTM, CDR2 ANQGSEA. The CDR3 loop reads CSIGQGASNTEAFF. In DNA, the CDR3 is TGCAGCATTGGACAGGGGGCTTCGAACACTGAAGCTTTCTTT.

This clone appeared a single time. The chain uses TRBV4-3 and TRBJ2-3, with 7 bases matching TRBD1. Germline lookup yields CDR1 LGHNA and CDR2 YSLEER. V lost 4 bases, J lost 0 bases, and 4 bases stayed unmatched. The CDR3 length is 15 residues. CDR3 amino acids: CASSLTGVSTDTQYF. The CDR3 bases are TGCGCCAGCAGCCTCACAGGGGTAAGCACAGATACGCAGTATTTT.

The chain joins TRBV7-6 to TRBJ2-5; D unresolved. CDR1 and CDR2 (germline): SGHVS, FNYEAQ. This CDR3 has 12 amino acids. V gave up 5 bases and J gave up 5 bases, with 9 bases separating them. The CDR3 is CASSPEMETQYF. The DNA for the CDR3 is TGTGCCAGCAGCCCAGAAATGGAGACCCAGTACTTC.

CDR3 DNA: TGTGCCAGCAGTTTAGAGAGGGGGGATGGCTACACCTTC. It specifies CASSLERGDGYTF. The V and J genes are TRBV12-3 or TRBV12-4 and TRBJ1-2, with a tentative D call TRBD1 (6 bases). The V and J ends lost 1 base and 6 bases respectively, with 9 bases between them. The CDR3 spans 13 residues.

This rearrangement joins TRBV5-1 to TRBJ2-2, with a weak D call TRBD2 (5 bases). Germline V gene data show CDR1 as SGHRS and CDR2 as YFSETQ. The CDR3 length is 13 residues. Trimming left V 1 base short and J 7 bases short, with 8 bases between. For the CDR3, the DNA is TGCGCCAGCAGCTTGTCCGGGGTCGGGGAGCTGTTTTTT. Translated: CASSLSGVGELFF.

The rearrangement uses TRBV4-3 and TRBJ2-7; 8 bases are shared with TRBD2. The germline gives CDR1 LGHNA, CDR2 YSLEER. The CDR3 is 13 amino acids. Germline trimming cut 6 bases from V and 3 bases from J; bases unmatched to any gene: 4. CDR3 residues: CASSLSGSYEQYF. The CDR3 coding sequence is TGCGCCAGCAGTCTGAGCGGGAGCTACGAGCAGTACTTC.

The chain carries TRBV10-3 and TRBJ2-7; 9 nucleotides match TRBD1. Germline CDR1 ENHRY, CDR2 SYGVKD. The CDR3 runs 16 residues. The trim removed 0 bases at V and 0 bases at J, leaving 3 bases unmatched. The CDR3 sequence is CAISESDRGNSYEQYF. The CDR3 DNA sequence: TGTGCCATCAGTGAGTCCGACAGGGGGAACTCCTACGAGCAGTACTTC.

The V gene is TRBV28, the J gene TRBJ1-2; TRBD1 is a possible D gene (5 bases). Trimming left V 11 bases short and J 4 bases short, with 14 bases between. Germline CDR1 and CDR2: MDHEN and SYDVKM. The CDR3 runs 12 residues. The CDR3 region has the DNA TGTGCCGGACACAGGCAAGGCTATGGCTACACCTTC. Amino acids: CAGHRQGYGYTF.

The chain joins TRBV15 to TRBJ1-4; unclear D gene. The V gene's germline CDR1 is LNHNV and CDR2 YYDKDF (reference sequence). V was clipped by 2 bases and J by 3 bases, with 10 bases between them. The CDR3 has 15 amino acids. The chain's CDR3 is CATSRPTSSNEKLFF. In DNA form, the CDR3 reads TGTGCCACCAGCAGACCGACTTCCTCTAATGAAAAACTGTTTTTT.

The J gene is TRBJ1-6, the V gene TRBV5-1, with D possibly TRBD1 on 5 matching bases. CDR3 length equals 15 residues. The ends were cut back, 1 base at V and 12 bases at J, with 17 bases in the middle. CDR1 and CDR2 (germline): SGHRS, YFSETQ. CDR3 nucleotides: TGCGCCAGCAGCTTGTTCGACAGCCGCGTCGAACCCCTCCACTTT. Protein sequence: CASSLFDSRVEPLHF.

The genes are TRBV19 and TRBJ1-4; TRBD1 aligns across 10 bases. The V gene's germline CDR1 is LNHDA and CDR2 SQIVND (reference sequence). Trimming took 5 bases from V and 7 from J; bases not matched to a gene: 4. The CDR3 spans 14 residues. CDR3: CASSRQGAGEKLFF. The CDR3 DNA sequence: TGTGCCAGTAGTCGACAGGGGGCGGGTGAAAAACTGTTTTTT. Complete variable domain (other parts from reference TRBV19 and TRBJ1-4): DGGITQSPKYLFRKEGQNVTLSCEQNLNHDAMYWYRQDPGQGLRLIYYSQIVNDFQKGDIAEGYSVSREKKESFPLTVTSAQKNPTAFYLCASSRQGAGEKLFFGSGTQLSVL.

This chain connects TRBV29-1 to TRBJ1-2; D is perhaps TRBD1 (6 bases). The CDR3 consists of 14 residues. V was shortened by 7 bases and J by 3 bases, with 18 bases between the two germline ends. Germline V lookup: CDR1 SQVTM, CDR2 ANQGSEA. The CDR3 loop reads CSGPPRGLDYGYTF. CDR3 DNA: TGCAGCGGCCCCCCCCGGGGGCTCGACTATGGCTACACCTTC.

V is TRBV19 and J is TRBJ1-2; TRBD1 agrees at 12 bases. CDR3 size: 18 residues. Germline V gives CDR1 LNHDA, CDR2 SQIVND (reference sequence). J lost 2 bases, V lost 7 bases, and 14 bases had no gene match. CDR3 coding DNA: TGTGCCAGTACCACCACGGGACAGGGGGCCCTATCGAACTATGGCTACACCTTC. It translates to CASTTTGQGALSNYGYTF.

The CDR3 bases are TGTGCCAGCAGCCCGCGGGAGTTAGGGATGGCCGGGGAGCTGTTTTTT. Its translation: CASSPRELGMAGELFF. The V and J genes are TRBV7-2 and TRBJ2-2; 7 nucleotides line up with TRBD2. CDR1 and CDR2 (germline): SGHTA, FQGNSA. This CDR3 has 16 residues. The ends lost 5 bases at V and 6 bases at J; junction bases unmatched: 12.

In its sample, this clone was seen once. The CDR3 DNA reads TGTGCCAGCAGCTTGGTCGGGCTGAGCTCCTACGAGCAGTACTTC. Its translation: CASSLVGLSSYEQYF. The chain has TRBV5-5 and TRBJ2-7; D is undetermined. Germline V gives CDR1 SGHKS, CDR2 YYEKEE (reference sequence). The CDR3 is made up of 15 amino acids. V dropped 0 bases and J dropped 0 bases, with 10 bases sitting between them.

The V call is TRBV27, the J call TRBJ2-6; 8 positions agree with TRBD1. Germline CDR1 MNHEY, CDR2 SMNVEV (reference sequence). The CDR3 has 19 residues. V lost 5 bases to trimming and J lost 1 base; unmatched junction nucleotides: 13. The CDR3 sequence is CASSPFWPGQVSGANVLTF. DNA of the CDR3: TGTGCCAGCAGTCCATTTTGGCCGGGACAGGTTTCTGGGGCCAACGTCCTGACTTTC.

V gene TRBV9 combines with J gene TRBJ2-2, with D perhaps matching TRBD1 (5 bases). V was trimmed by 1 base and J by 2 bases, leaving 6 bases between them. The CDR3 runs 14 residues. Germline-derived CDR1 and CDR2 are SGDLS and YYNGEE. CDR3 residues: CASSVQGNTGELFF. The CDR3, as DNA: TGTGCCAGCAGCGTACAGGGAAACACCGGGGAGCTGTTTTTT. Together with reference TRBV9 and TRBJ2-2, the CDR3 gives the full variable domain: DSGVTQTPKHLITATGQRVTLRCSPRSGDLSVYWYQQSLDQGLQFLIQYYNGEERAKGNILERFSAQQFPDLHSELNLSSLELGDSALYFCASSVQGNTGELFFGEGSRLTVL.